This is a list of T cell receptor beta chains from one sample in a study of memory CD8 T cells in hepatitis C reinfection. TCRdb keeps only in-frame clones here, not all; method: immunoSEQ multiplex PCR. Of 40,000 to 45,000 clones listed, roughly 90% are singletons. Sequencing used naive CD8+ T cells sorted from blood. All receptors derive from a man between 18 and 29 years old with hepatitis C virus infection. CDR3s leave out the opening cysteine and the closing phenylalanine or tryptophan. D genes are given only for firm matches.

V gene	D gene	CDR3 protein
TRBV5-4	TRBD2	ASSYGTSGRDTQY
TRBV4-1	TRBD2	ASSQASGLYNEQF
TRBV10-1	.	ASRWGSPNQPQH
TRBV19	.	ASSIYWGLSGNTIY
TRBV6-5	TRBD1	AIQGGSHYGYT
TRBV6-6	.	ASSYSNRDQETQY
TRBV4-3	TRBD1	ASSQDYRGLGTGELF
TRBV5-1	TRBD2	ASSWRVAGGSYNEQF
TRBV13	TRBD1	ASSYSGGSGANVLT
TRBV27	.	ASSSAPGETQY
TRBV5-1	.	ASSLGTNTEAF
TRBV7-7	TRBD2	ASSLAVGLEDTQY
TRBV7-8	TRBD2	ASSILAGGVEDTQY
TRBV28	.	ASSFRVNEKLF
TRBV5-1	TRBD2	ASSLSGRGGDTQY
TRBV7-8	.	ASSLGGSSGNTIY
TRBV6-1	.	ASKTYTWNTGELF
TRBV19	.	ASSISGATEAF
TRBV7-9	.	ASSPPAGAIQETQY
TRBV30	TRBD1	AWSPSTGDKRGF
TRBV4-1	.	ASSPRGGQNYGYT
TRBV19	TRBD1	ASSQDRGMNTEAF
TRBV7-2	TRBD2	ASSLLAGWGGDGTDTQY
TRBV7-3	.	ASSLTGARDTQY
TRBV29-1	.	SVEVHNNEQF
TRBV7-9	.	ASGHAGEAF
TRBV4-1	.	ASSQTGDGSYEQY
TRBV7-9	.	ASSFRDWSDTQY
TRBV7-2	TRBD2	ASSLSGSGGTDTQY
TRBV4-3	.	ASSQDTGALTGELF
TRBV6-5	.	ASSENLNTEAF